This TCR beta chain was retrieved from a study of a mutant IDH1 vaccine in newly diagnosed glioma. Overall study context: The therapy given earlier, which was standard therapy, consisted of radiotherapy, temozolomide, or both, and most of the patients received both. Study-level points and caveats: Immune responses induced by the vaccine were seen in roughly 93% of patients, spanning multiple MHC alleles.

Time point of the sample: week 5, during vaccination. Topical imiquimod was applied with each vaccine dose, which held 300 ug of mutant IDH1 20-mer peptide. The V end was cut by 1 base, the J end by 3 bases, with 15 bases between. The CDR3 sequence is 17 residues long. Per germline, CDR1 MNHNS and CDR2 SASEGT. About this clone: The antigen is unknown.

The method was immunoSEQ multiplex PCR; TCRdb's version includes in-frame clones alone and lacks a portion of them. This table holds 40,000 to 65,000 clones, more than 70% found once. The chain carries TRBV6-1 and TRBJ1-4; D is unresolved. The TCR comes from a middle-aged woman with glioma. The sample consisted of PBMCs, taken from a glioma patient whose treatment included an IDH1 peptide vaccine. CDR3 loop: CASSEVPGGGANEKLFF. Written as DNA, the CDR3 is TGTGCCAGCAGTGAAGTCCCGGGTGGCGGGGCTAATGAAAAACTGTTTTTT.